This TCR beta chain was sequenced for a study of T cell responses to AZD1222 COVID-19 vaccine. Repertoires were generated with immunoSEQ multiplex PCR, while TCRdb's copy carries only in-frame clones and drops some. The sample has over 85,000 clones; roughly 92% are singletons. Trimming removed 10 bases from V and 0 bases from J, with 13 bases in between. The CDR3 extends over 14 amino acids. Germline values: CDR1 ENHRY, CDR2 SYGVKD. The clonotype was recovered from an adult who received the AZD1222 COVID-19 vaccine. The sample here was peripheral blood, taken 28 days after the second AZD1222 dose. The genes are TRBV10-3 and TRBJ2-1; no reliable D call. CDR3 nucleotides: TGTGCCAGTATGCGGCCGAGCTCCTACAATGAGCAGTTCTTC. This translates into CASMRPSSYNEQFF.